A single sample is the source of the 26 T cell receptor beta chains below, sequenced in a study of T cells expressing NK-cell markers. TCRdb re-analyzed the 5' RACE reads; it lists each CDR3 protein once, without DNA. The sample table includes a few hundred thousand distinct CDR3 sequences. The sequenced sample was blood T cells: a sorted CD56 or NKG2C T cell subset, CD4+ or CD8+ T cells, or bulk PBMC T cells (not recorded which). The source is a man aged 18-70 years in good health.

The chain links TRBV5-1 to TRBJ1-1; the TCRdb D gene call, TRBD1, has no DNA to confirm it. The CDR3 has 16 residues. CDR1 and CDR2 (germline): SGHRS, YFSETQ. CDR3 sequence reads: CASSGGQGVQNTEAFF.

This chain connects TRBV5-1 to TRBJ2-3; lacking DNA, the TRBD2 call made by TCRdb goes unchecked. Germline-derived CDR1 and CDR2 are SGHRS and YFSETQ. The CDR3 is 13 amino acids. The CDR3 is CASSRGTAYTQYF.

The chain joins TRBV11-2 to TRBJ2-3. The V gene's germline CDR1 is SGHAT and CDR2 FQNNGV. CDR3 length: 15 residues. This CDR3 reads CASSLGRLYTDTQYF.

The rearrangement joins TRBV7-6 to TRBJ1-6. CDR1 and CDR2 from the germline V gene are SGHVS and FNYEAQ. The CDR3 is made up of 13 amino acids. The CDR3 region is CASSPRNNSPLHF.

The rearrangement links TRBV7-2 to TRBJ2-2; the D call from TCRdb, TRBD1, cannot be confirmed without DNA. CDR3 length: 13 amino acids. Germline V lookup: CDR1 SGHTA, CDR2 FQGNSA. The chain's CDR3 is CASSTRQGTELFF.

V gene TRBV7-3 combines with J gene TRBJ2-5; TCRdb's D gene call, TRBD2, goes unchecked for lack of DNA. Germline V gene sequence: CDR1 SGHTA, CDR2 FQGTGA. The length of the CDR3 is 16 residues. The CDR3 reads CSSSPRPGLAGETQYF.

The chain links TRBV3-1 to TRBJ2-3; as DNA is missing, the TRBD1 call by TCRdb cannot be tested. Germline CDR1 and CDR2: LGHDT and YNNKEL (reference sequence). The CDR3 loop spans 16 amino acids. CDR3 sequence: CASSQETPLIWDTQYF.

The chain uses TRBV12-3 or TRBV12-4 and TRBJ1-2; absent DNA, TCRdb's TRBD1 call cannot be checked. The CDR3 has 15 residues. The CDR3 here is CASITDSRALYGYTF.

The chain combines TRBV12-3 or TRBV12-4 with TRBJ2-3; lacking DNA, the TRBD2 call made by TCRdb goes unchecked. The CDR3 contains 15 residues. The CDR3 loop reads CASSSTSGGADTQYF.

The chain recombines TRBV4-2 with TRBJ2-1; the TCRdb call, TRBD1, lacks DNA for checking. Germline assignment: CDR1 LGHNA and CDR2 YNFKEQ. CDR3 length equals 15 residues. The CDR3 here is CASSQGSGGVNEQFF.

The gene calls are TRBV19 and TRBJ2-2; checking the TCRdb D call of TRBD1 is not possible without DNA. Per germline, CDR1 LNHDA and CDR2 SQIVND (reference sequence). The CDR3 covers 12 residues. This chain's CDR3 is CASRRGQGELFF.

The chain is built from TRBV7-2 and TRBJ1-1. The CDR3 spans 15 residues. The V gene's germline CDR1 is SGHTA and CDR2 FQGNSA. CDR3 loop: CASSLTPQFTTEAFF. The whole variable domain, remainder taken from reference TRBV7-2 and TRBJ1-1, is GAGVSQSPSNKVTEKGKDVELRCDPISGHTALYWYRQSLGQGLEFLIYFQGNSAPDKSGLPSDRFSAERTGGSVSTLTIQRTQQEDSAVYLCASSLTPQFTTEAFFGQGTRLTVV.

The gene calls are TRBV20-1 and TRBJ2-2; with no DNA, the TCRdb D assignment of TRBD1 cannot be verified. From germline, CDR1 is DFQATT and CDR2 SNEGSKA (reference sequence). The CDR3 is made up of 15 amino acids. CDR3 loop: CSAADPGGKTGELFF.

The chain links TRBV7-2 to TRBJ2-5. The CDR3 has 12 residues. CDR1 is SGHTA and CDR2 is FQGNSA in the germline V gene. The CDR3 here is CASSLSGETQYF.

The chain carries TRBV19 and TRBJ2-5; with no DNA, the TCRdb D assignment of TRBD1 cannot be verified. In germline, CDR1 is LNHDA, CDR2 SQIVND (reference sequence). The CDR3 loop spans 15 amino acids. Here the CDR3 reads CASSIGTGGGKTQYF.

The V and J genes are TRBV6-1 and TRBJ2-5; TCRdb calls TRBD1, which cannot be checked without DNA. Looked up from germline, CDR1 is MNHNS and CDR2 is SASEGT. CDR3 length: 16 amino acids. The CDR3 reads CASRPIGQGGRETQYF.

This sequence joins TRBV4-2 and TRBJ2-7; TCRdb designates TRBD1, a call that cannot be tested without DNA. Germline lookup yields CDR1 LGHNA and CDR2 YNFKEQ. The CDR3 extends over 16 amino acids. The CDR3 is CASSQGGDLESYEQYF.

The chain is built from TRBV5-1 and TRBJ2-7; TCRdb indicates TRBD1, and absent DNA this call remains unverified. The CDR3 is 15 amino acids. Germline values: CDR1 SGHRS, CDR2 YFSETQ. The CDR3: CASSWGQRSPYEQYF.

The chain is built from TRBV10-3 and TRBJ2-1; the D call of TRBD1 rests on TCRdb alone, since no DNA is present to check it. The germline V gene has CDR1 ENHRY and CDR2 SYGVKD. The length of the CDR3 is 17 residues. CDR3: CAISDGGLDGSYNEQFF.

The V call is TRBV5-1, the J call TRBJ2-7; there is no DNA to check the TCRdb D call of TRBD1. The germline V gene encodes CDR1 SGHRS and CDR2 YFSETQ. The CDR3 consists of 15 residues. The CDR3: CASSPGGIEVDEQYF.

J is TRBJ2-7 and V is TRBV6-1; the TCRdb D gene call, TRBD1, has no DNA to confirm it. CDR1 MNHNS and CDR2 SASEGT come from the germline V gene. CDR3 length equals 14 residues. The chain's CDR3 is CASTRDRSAVGQYF.

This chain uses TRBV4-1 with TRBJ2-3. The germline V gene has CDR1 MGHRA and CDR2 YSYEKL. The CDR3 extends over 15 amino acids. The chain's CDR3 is CASSQEVGGTDTQYF.

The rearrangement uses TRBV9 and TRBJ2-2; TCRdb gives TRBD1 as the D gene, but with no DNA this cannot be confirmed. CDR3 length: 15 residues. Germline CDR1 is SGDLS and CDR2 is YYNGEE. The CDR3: CASSVKGAITGELFF.

The CDR3 is CASSHTVTTNEKLFF. This chain connects TRBV6-1 to TRBJ1-4. Germline values: CDR1 MNHNS, CDR2 SASEGT. This CDR3 spans 15 amino acids.

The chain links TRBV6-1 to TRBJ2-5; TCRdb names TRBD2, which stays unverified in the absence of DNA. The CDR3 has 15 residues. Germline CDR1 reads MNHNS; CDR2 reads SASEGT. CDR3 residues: CASRTDLLAQETQYF.

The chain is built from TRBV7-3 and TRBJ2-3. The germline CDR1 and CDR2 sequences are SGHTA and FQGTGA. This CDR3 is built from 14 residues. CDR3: CASSLTAIGDTQYF.